This TCR beta chain was profiled in a study of vaccination effects on CD4 cells after COVID-19. This clone was seen only a few times. What it binds is unknown. The CDR3 length is 13 residues. Trimming took off 8 bases at V and 8 bases at J, with 18 bases between the two ends. Expansion with viral peptide pools was applied to antigen-specific CD4+ T cells by the ViraFEST assay prior to sequencing. Following an approximately 11-day culture, CD4+ T cells were purified. Each participant received a vaccine that was either BNT162b2 or mRNA-1273, given as two doses. Sequencing used immunoSEQ multiplex PCR; TCRdb keeps in-frame clones, though not all of them. The sample lists around 33,000 clones, roughly 60% occurring once.

This sequence was found in a human donor who received a COVID-19 vaccine. The chain uses TRBV12-3 or TRBV12-4 and TRBJ1-2; no clear D gene. The material sequenced was CD4+ T cells from PBMCs cultured with SARS-CoV-2 spike peptides, taken after COVID-19 vaccination. CDR3 amino acids: CASQPSTDDGYTF. The CDR3 DNA sequence: TGTGCCAGCCAGCCCTCGACCGATGACGGCTACACCTTC.